These 29 T cell receptor beta chains were sequenced from one sample in a study of T cell clonality in common variable immunodeficiency. The assay was immunoSEQ multiplex PCR, and TCRdb's table has in-frame clones only and misses some. The specimen gives roughly 40,000 clones without singletons; the ten biggest hold approximately 3%. The specimen was peripheral blood mononuclear cells. The receptors originated from a person aged 18 to 75 in good health.

This clone was counted ten times or more. The observed sequence ends 3 residues before the CDR3 terminus, with the missing tail filled in from the germline J gene. The V and J genes are TRBV15 and TRBJ2-5; D is perhaps TRBD1 (5 bases). Trimming left V 4 bases short and J 0 bases short, with 15 bases between. CDR3 length: 16 amino acids. The V gene's germline CDR1 is LNHNV and CDR2 YYDKDF (reference sequence). The CDR3 region is CATSTSRALYQETQYF. Partial CDR3 DNA: TGTGCCACCAGCACTTCCAGGGCATTGTACCAAGAGACC.

This clone was observed at least ten times. The sequenced fragment ends 3 residues before the CDR3 boundary, so the rest is inferred from the germline J gene. The chain carries TRBV6-2 or TRBV6-3 and TRBJ2-7, with 10 positions matching TRBD2. The CDR3 has 13 amino acids. Germline V gene sequence: CDR1 MNHEY, CDR2 SVGEGT. Trimming at V came to 8 bases and at J to 3 bases, leaving 4 bases not matched to a gene. The chain's CDR3 is CASATSGDYEQYF. Incomplete CDR3 DNA: TGTGCCAGCGCTACTAGCGGGGACTACGAG.

This clone was seen repeatedly, ten times or more. The CDR3 end lies 3 residues beyond the end of the read and is filled in from the germline J gene. V gene TRBV5-1 combines with J gene TRBJ1-4; D might be TRBD1 (5 bases). Trimming removed 4 bases from V and 3 bases from J, with 16 bases in between. The CDR3 covers 16 residues. Germline CDR1 SGHRS, CDR2 YFSETQ. CDR3 residues: CASSPWGGDANEKLFF. The CDR3 DNA, read in part, is TGCGCCAGCAGCCCCTGGGGGGGGGACGCTAATGAAAAA.

This clone was found a few times. The CDR3 end is not reached by the read, which stops 3 residues before it; the germline J gene fills it in. The J gene is TRBJ2-2, the V gene TRBV2; 8 bases are a match to TRBD2. In germline, CDR1 is SNHLY, CDR2 FYNNEI. J lost 5 bases, V lost 7 bases, and 6 bases had no gene match. The CDR3 has 14 residues. This CDR3 reads CASKSRGETGELFF. CDR3 DNA, as far as it was read: TGTGCCAGCAAGTCGCGGGGGGAGACCGGGGAG.

This clone was seen at least ten times. From the germline J gene comes the end of the CDR3, since the read stops 3 residues before it. The J gene is TRBJ2-7, the V gene TRBV20-1, with TRBD2 matching 13 bases. The CDR3 length is 15 residues. Germline V lookup: CDR1 DFQATT, CDR2 SNEGSKA (reference sequence). J was trimmed by 4 bases and V by 0 bases; bases with no gene match: 3. CDR3 amino acids: CSARDATSGRYEQYF. The CDR3 DNA, read in part, is TGCAGTGCTAGAGATGCGACTAGCGGGAGGTACGAG.

This clone was seen only a few times. The CDR3 sequence: CASSSARDYYNEQFF. The CDR3 DNA, read in part, is TGTGCCAGCAGCTCTGCCCGGGACTACTACAATGAG. The chain joins TRBV7-2 to TRBJ2-1; 7 bases align to TRBD2. The read terminates 3 residues before the CDR3 end, so the remaining end is supplied by the germline J gene. CDR1 is SGHTA and CDR2 is FQGNSA in the germline V gene. V lost 4 bases and J lost 3; bases outside the gene matches: 6. The CDR3 spans 15 residues.

This clone showed up many times. Read sequence stops 3 residues before the CDR3 end, and the germline J gene provides the missing end. The chain is built from TRBV7-3 and TRBJ1-6; 10 nucleotides line up with TRBD1. The CDR3 loop spans 14 amino acids. Germline loops: CDR1 SGHTA, CDR2 FQGTGA. V was pared by 6 bases and J by 9 bases, with 5 bases of the junction left unmatched. This CDR3 is CASSWDRGISPLHF. Incomplete CDR3 DNA: TGTGCCAGCAGTTGGGACAGGGGAATTTCACCC.

For this clone: This may stem from a read error, because a much larger clone lies one nucleotide away. Within the sample, other DNA sequences also encode this same CDR3. CDR3 protein: CASSRIGTGSRNTIYF. The CDR3 DNA, read in part, is TGTGCCAGCAGCAGAATCGGGACAGGGTCTCGAAACACA. The chain is built from TRBV7-8 and TRBJ1-3; 9 positions match TRBD1. The read terminates 3 residues before the CDR3 end, so the remaining end is supplied by the germline J gene. Germline V gene data show CDR1 as SGHVS and CDR2 as FQNEAQ. This CDR3 is built from 16 residues.

This clone showed up many times. The sequenced fragment ends 3 residues before the CDR3 boundary, so the rest is inferred from the germline J gene. The chain is built from TRBV5-3 and TRBJ1-5; 12 bases are a match to TRBD1. TRBV5-3 is flagged as an ORF with uncertain function. This CDR3 has 20 amino acids. Trimming cost V 5 bases and J 7 bases; bases outside gene matches: 22. Incomplete CDR3 DNA: TGTGCCAGAAGATCCGAACCGGGACAGGGGGCAATTAACCATCTCCAGCCC. This codes for CARRSEPGQGAINHLQP. The whole CDR3 protein is CARRSEPGQGAINHLQPQHF.

This clone was seen repeatedly, ten times or more. The read comes to an end 3 residues before the CDR3 does, leaving the germline J gene to fill in the end. This rearrangement joins TRBV18 to TRBJ2-5, with D perhaps matching TRBD1 (5 bases). Trimming removed 1 base from V and 4 bases from J, with 13 bases in between. From germline, CDR1 is KGHSH and CDR2 LQKENI. CDR3 length: 15 amino acids. Partial CDR3 DNA: TGTGCCAGCTCACCACAGGGAAGGGGATTAGAGACC. Translation gives CASSPQGRGLET. The full CDR3 is CASSPQGRGLETQYF. Supplemented by reference TRBV18 and TRBJ2-5, the full variable domain reads NAGVMQNPRHLVRRRGQEARLRCSPMKGHSHVYWYRQLPEEGLKFMVYLQKENIIDESGMPKERFSAEFPKEGPSILRIQQVVRGDSAAYFCASSPQGRGLETQYFGPGTRLLVL.

This clone was seen many times. CDR3 residues: CASSFMGSYEQYF. The sequenced part of the CDR3 DNA is TGTGCCAGCAGCTTCATGGGCAGCTACGAG. This chain joins TRBV5-4 and TRBJ2-7, with D uncertain. The read stops 3 residues short of the end of the CDR3; the missing end is completed from the germline J gene. Germline V CDR1 and CDR2: SGHNT, YYREEE (reference sequence). Trimming cost V 2 bases and J 3 bases, with 9 bases left between them. The CDR3 contains 13 residues.

This clone was detected many times. The DNA ends 3 residues before the CDR3 does, and the rest of the CDR3 is filled in from the germline J gene. The chain employs TRBV18 and TRBJ1-2, with TRBD1 identical over 7 bases. The CDR3 is made up of 14 amino acids. In germline, CDR1 is KGHSH, CDR2 LQKENI. CDR3 sequence: CASSPNRGVEGYTF. Partial CDR3 DNA: TGTGCCAGCTCACCTAACAGGGGAGTGGAGGGC.

Many counts were recorded for this clone. The sequenced fragment ends 3 residues before the CDR3 boundary, so the rest is inferred from the germline J gene. This sequence joins TRBV13 and TRBJ1-2; 8 nucleotides line up with TRBD1. Trimming took 3 bases from V and 6 from J; bases not matched to a gene: 12. The CDR3 extends over 16 amino acids. The germline V gene has CDR1 PRHDT and CDR2 FYEKMQ (reference sequence). The covered CDR3 bases are TGTGCCAGCAGCTTGGGCCAAGGACAGGGAGAGAATGGC. It is translated as CASSLGQGQGENG. The complete CDR3 protein is CASSLGQGQGENGYTF.

This clone came up many times. The CDR3 goes on 3 residues after the read ends, and that part is filled in from the germline J gene. The rearrangement joins TRBV5-1 to TRBJ1-2, with D unresolved. This CDR3 contains 13 residues. Per germline, CDR1 SGHRS and CDR2 YFSETQ. V lost 3 bases, J lost 6 bases, and 12 bases lay in between. CDR3 DNA (partial): TGCGCCAGCAGCTGGGCTACAGTGGATGGC. Amino acids: CASSWATVDG. The full-length CDR3 reads as CASSWATVDGYTF.

This clone has ten or more counts. The read stops 3 residues short of the end of the CDR3; the missing end is completed from the germline J gene. V gene TRBV29-1 combines with J gene TRBJ1-2, with D maybe TRBD1 (5 bases). CDR1 and CDR2 from the germline V gene are SQVTM and ANQGSEA. V lost 0 bases and J 7 bases, leaving 9 bases between the germline ends. This CDR3 has 12 amino acids. Incomplete CDR3 DNA: TGCAGCGTTGAAGATCAGGGTAGTGGC. This sequence encodes CSVEDQGSG. In full, the CDR3 reads CSVEDQGSGYTF. Full variable domain (remainder filled in from reference TRBV29-1 and TRBJ1-2): SAVISQKPSRDICQRGTSLTIQCQVDSQVTMMFWYRQQPGQSLTLIATANQGSEATYESGFVIDKFPISRPNLTFSTLTVSNMSPEDSSIYLCSVEDQGSGYTFGSGTRLTVV.

This clone was seen at least ten times. Read data end 3 residues before the CDR3 end; the end is taken from the germline J gene. The rearrangement links TRBV20-1 to TRBJ2-1, with TRBD2 matching 9 bases. Germline values: CDR1 DFQATT, CDR2 SNEGSKA (reference sequence). The CDR3 extends over 18 amino acids. V shed 3 bases and J 0 bases; nucleotides not matched to a gene: 12. The CDR3 sequence is CSARTSAGGRSSYNEQFF. Incomplete CDR3 DNA: TGCAGTGCTAGGACCTCAGCGGGGGGCAGGAGCTCCTACAATGAG.

This clone occurred many times. The sequenced CDR3 bases are TGTGCCAGTAGTATAATTGGGGGCTCGAACACTGAA. This translates into CASSIIGGSNTE. The CDR3 in its entirety is CASSIIGGSNTEAFF. The gene calls are TRBV19 and TRBJ1-1, with TRBD1 as a possible D gene (6 bases). The read ends 3 residues before the CDR3 terminus; that terminus is restored from the germline J gene. V was cut by 2 bases and J by 1 base, with 11 bases left in between. Germline loops: CDR1 LNHDA, CDR2 SQIVND (reference sequence). The CDR3 has 15 residues. Using reference TRBV19 and TRBJ1-1 for the parts outside the CDR3, the full variable domain is DGGITQSPKYLFRKEGQNVTLSCEQNLNHDAMYWYRQDPGQGLRLIYYSQIVNDFQKGDIAEGYSVSREKKESFPLTVTSAQKNPTAFYLCASSIIGGSNTEAFFGQGTRLTVV.

This clone was counted many times. From the germline J gene comes the end of the CDR3, since the read stops 3 residues before it. Other DNA sequences in the same sample also yield this CDR3. V is TRBV20-1 and J is TRBJ1-3; 8 bases map to TRBD1. V lost 6 bases and J lost 4; bases outside the gene matches: 8. The CDR3 consists of 14 residues. The germline CDR1 and CDR2 sequences are DFQATT and SNEGSKA (reference sequence). The part of the CDR3 DNA that was read is TGCAGTGCGGATGGACAGGGAGGAGGAAACACC. Translated: CSADGQGGGNT. The complete CDR3 sequence is CSADGQGGGNTIYF.

Many counts were recorded for this clone. The CDR3 region is CASSIQDRGSQPQHF. The part of the CDR3 DNA that was read is TGTGCCAGTAGTATACAGGACAGGGGTAGTCAGCCC. The chain links TRBV19 to TRBJ1-5; 9 nucleotides match TRBD1. The sequenced fragment ends 3 residues before the CDR3 boundary, so the rest is inferred from the germline J gene. The V segment lost 2 bases and the J segment 6 bases; nucleotides outside the gene matches: 5. Germline CDR1 and CDR2: LNHDA and SQIVND (reference sequence). CDR3 length equals 15 residues.

In its sample, this clone was seen many times. Read data end 3 residues before the CDR3 end; the end is taken from the germline J gene. The V call is TRBV7-2, the J call TRBJ2-1, with 7 positions matching TRBD2. V was pared by 2 bases and J by 7 bases, with 5 bases of the junction left unmatched. The CDR3 length is 14 residues. Germline CDR1 reads SGHTA; CDR2 reads FQGNSA. The CDR3 sequence is CASSLWRESNEQFF. CDR3 DNA (partial): TGTGCCAGCAGCTTATGGCGGGAGAGTAATGAG.

CDR3 loop: CASSFTGLGTQETQYF. The CDR3 bases that were read are TGCGCCAGCAGCTTTACTGGCTTAGGGACTCAAGAGACC. The chain recombines TRBV5-1 with TRBJ2-5; D might be TRBD2 (6 bases). The read comes to an end 3 residues before the CDR3 does, leaving the germline J gene to fill in the end. The V end lost 2 bases, the J end lost 2 bases, and 16 bases lay between the germline ends. This CDR3 comprises 16 residues. Per germline, CDR1 SGHRS and CDR2 YFSETQ.

There are many counts of this clone. The read finishes 3 residues shy of the CDR3 end, and the germline J gene is used to complete it. The J gene is TRBJ2-7, the V gene TRBV29-1, with TRBD1 identical over 8 bases. This CDR3 is built from 13 residues. After removal of 2 bases from V and 2 bases from J, the junction contained 2 bases not matched to a gene. CDR1 is SQVTM and CDR2 is ANQGSEA in the germline V gene. The sequenced part of the CDR3 DNA is TGCAGCGTTGAAACAGGGGGGCCCTACGAG. It encodes CSVETGGPYE. Given in full, the CDR3 is CSVETGGPYEQYF.

This clone was counted at least ten times. The CDR3 end lies 3 residues beyond the end of the read and is filled in from the germline J gene. V and J are TRBV5-1 and TRBJ2-5; TRBD2 might be the D (5 bases). The CDR3 consists of 14 residues. Germline loops: CDR1 SGHRS, CDR2 YFSETQ. The V gene lost 3 bases and the J gene lost 5 bases, with 14 bases spanning the gap. The CDR3 loop reads CASSSLTSFETQYF. The DNA read from the CDR3 is TGCGCCAGCAGCTCCCTAACTAGTTTCGAGACC. Complete variable domain (other parts from reference TRBV5-1 and TRBJ2-5): KAGVTQTPRYLIKTRGQQVTLSCSPISGHRSVSWYQQTPGQGLQFLFEYFSETQRNKGNFPGRFSGRQFSNSRSEMNVSTLELGDSALYLCASSSLTSFETQYFGPGTRLLVL.

This clone was detected many times. With the read ending 3 residues before the CDR3 end, the germline J gene is used to fill in that end. This chain uses TRBV2 with TRBJ1-5; unclear D gene. The V end lost 6 bases, the J end lost 6 bases, and 15 bases lay between the germline ends. CDR3 length: 14 amino acids. Germline CDR1 SNHLY, CDR2 FYNNEI. The sequenced part of the CDR3 DNA is TGTGCCAGCAGAGCTAAGAGGGTCAGTCAGCCC. Translating it yields CASRAKRVSQP. The whole CDR3 sequence is CASRAKRVSQPQHF.

This clone was seen repeatedly, ten times or more. The read stops 3 residues short of the end of the CDR3; the missing end is completed from the germline J gene. The chain is built from TRBV19 and TRBJ2-5; a weak D match, TRBD1 (6 bases). CDR1 is LNHDA, CDR2 SQIVND, per germline (reference sequence). Deletions cut 1 base from V and 4 bases from J, with 10 bases between. The CDR3 totals 14 residues. The DNA read from the CDR3 is TGTGCCAGTAGTATAGTACCCAGGGGAGAGACC. Amino acids: CASSIVPRGET. The entire CDR3 is CASSIVPRGETQYF.

There are many counts of this clone. CDR3 region: CASSGDSSQETQYF. CDR3 bases read: TGTGCCAGCAGTGGGGACAGCTCCCAAGAGACC. V is TRBV2 and J is TRBJ2-5; the match to TRBD1 covers 7 bases. The read ends 3 residues shy of where the CDR3 ends; the end is completed using the germline J gene. Germline CDR1 reads SNHLY; CDR2 reads FYNNEI. The CDR3 totals 14 residues. V gave up 4 bases and J gave up 1 base; unmatched junction bases: 3.

This clone has at least ten counts. Read data end 3 residues before the CDR3 end; the end is taken from the germline J gene. The chain is built from TRBV19 and TRBJ2-3; TRBD2 is a possible D gene (5 bases). Germline CDR1 reads LNHDA; CDR2 reads SQIVND (reference sequence). Deletions cut 2 bases from V and 3 bases from J, with 9 bases between. This CDR3 spans 14 amino acids. Here the CDR3 reads CASSIKGGTDTQYF. The part of the CDR3 DNA that was read is TGTGCCAGTAGTATAAAGGGCGGGACAGATACG.

This clone was seen a few times. Read coverage stops 3 residues before the CDR3 terminus; the germline J gene supplies the remainder. The chain recombines TRBV7-7 with TRBJ2-2, with D possibly matching TRBD1 (5 bases). CDR1 is SSHAT, CDR2 FNYEAQ, per germline (reference sequence). The CDR3 loop spans 14 amino acids. CDR3 sequence reads: CAGSLRWGAGELFF. The CDR3 DNA, read in part, is TGTGCTGGCAGCTTAAGATGGGGCGCCGGGGAG.

This clone has ten or more counts. The observed sequence ends 3 residues before the CDR3 terminus, with the missing tail filled in from the germline J gene. The chain is built from TRBV7-9 and TRBJ2-3; tentatively, D is TRBD2 (6 bases). The CDR3 is 13 residues long. CDR1 is SEHNR and CDR2 is FQNEAQ in the germline V gene (reference sequence). Here the CDR3 reads CASSLGGADTQYF. The sequenced CDR3 bases are TGTGCCAGCAGCTTGGGGGGAGCCGACACG.